The rows below give T cell receptor beta chains drawn from one sample of a study of vaccination effects on CD4 cells after COVID-19. Their antigens are not known. Profiling relied on immunoSEQ multiplex PCR, and the TCRdb table lists in-frame clones only, not all of them. The sample lists about 38,000 clones; just under 85% were seen once. Sequences were derived from CD4+ T cells from PBMCs cultured with HCoV-NL63 spike peptides, sampled after COVID-19 vaccination. All receptors come from a human donor who received a COVID-19 vaccine. Some clones in this sample may be carry-over from other donors' samples. Both conserved end residues are part of each CDR3. The D gene is left open where the match is weak. The size of a clone is reported for some rows only, either as once, few or many, or as a class for expanded clones.

clone_size j_call v_call d_call cdr3_nt cdr3_aa
- TRBJ2-5 TRBV28 TRBD1 TGTGCCAGCAGTTTACTAGGGACAGGGTCGCAAGAGACCCAGTACTTC CASSLLGTGSQETQYF
- TRBJ1-2 TRBV5-8 - TGTGCCAGCAGCTTGGATCCGGGTTGGAATATCGGCTACACCTTC CASSLDPGWNIGYTF
- TRBJ2-2 TRBV5-4 TRBD1 TGTGCCAGCAGCTCGCTGGGACAGAGTCCCACCGGGGAGCTGTTTTTT CASSSLGQSPTGELFF
- TRBJ1-3 TRBV5-1 TRBD1 TGCGCCAGCAGCTTGGGCAGGGGGACAAACACCATATATTTT CASSLGRGTNTIYF
few TRBJ1-2 TRBV4-1 - TGCGCCAGCAGCCCGAAGTTAGGACAGCCTTCTAACGGCTACACCTTC CASSPKLGQPSNGYTF
once TRBJ2-2 TRBV6-2/TRBV6-3 - TGTGCCAGCAGTTACTCTGAGGGAATCGCCGGGGAGCTGTTTTTT CASSYSEGIAGELFF
- TRBJ1-1 TRBV10-1 - TGCGCCAGCAGTGAGTCGACTACTGAAGCTTTCTTT CASSESTTEAFF
- TRBJ1-2 TRBV5-6 - TGTGCCAGCAGCCGCAGGGAGGGGCTCGGCTATGGCTACACCTTC CASSRREGLGYGYTF
- TRBJ2-5 TRBV10-1 TRBD2 TGCGCCAGCTCCTCAGGGGGACTAGCGGTAGAGACCCAGTACTTC CASSSGGLAVETQYF
- TRBJ2-5 TRBV18 - TGTGCCAGCTCACCACGGGGGGAAGAGACCCAGTACTTC CASSPRGEETQYF
- TRBJ2-5 TRBV29-1 TRBD1 TGCAGCGTTGAAGACCGAAACAGGGGGGCTCAAGAGACCCAGTACTTC CSVEDRNRGAQETQYF
once TRBJ1-1 TRBV12-3/TRBV12-4 - TGTGCCAGCCAACTCGGACAGAACACTGAAGCTTTCTTT CASQLGQNTEAFF
- TRBJ2-1 TRBV18 - TGTGCCAGCTCACCACGTCGACAGGCAAGCTCCTACAATGAGCAGTTCTTC CASSPRRQASSYNEQFF
- TRBJ2-3 TRBV12-5 - TGTGCTAGTCACGGAGGGGTTAGCACAGATACGCAGTATTTT CASHGGVSTDTQYF
- TRBJ1-6 TRBV9 - TGTGCCAGCAGCGTAGAGGGGAGCAATTCACCCCTCCACTTT CASSVEGSNSPLHF
- TRBJ2-5 TRBV9 - TGTGCCAGCAGCGTCAGTGGGGGGTACCAAGAGACCCAGTACTTC CASSVSGGYQETQYF
few TRBJ1-1 TRBV6-5 TRBD1 TGTGCCAGCAGTCTCACAGGGGGCAGCGCTGAAGCTTTCTTT CASSLTGGSAEAFF
- TRBJ2-3 TRBV4-1 - TGCGCCAGCAGCCAAGCGCGCCTTTCAGGGAGAAGCACAGATACGCAGTATTTT CASSQARLSGRSTDTQYF
- TRBJ2-5 TRBV9 - TGTGCCAGCAGCCTCTCGGGGCGGGAGACCCAGTACTTC CASSLSGRETQYF
- TRBJ1-2 TRBV5-1 - TGCGCCAGCAGCTTGGGTTCGAATAACTATGGCTACACCTTC CASSLGSNNYGYTF
- TRBJ1-2 TRBV5-8 - TGTGCCAGCAGCTGGGGATCCGGGACGTCATATCGACCCTATGGCTACACCTTC CASSWGSGTSYRPYGYTF
- TRBJ2-6 TRBV28 - TGTGCCAGCAGTGGAGAGGATCCGGACAGCTCTGGGGCCAACGTCCTGACTTTC CASSGEDPDSSGANVLTF
- TRBJ2-2 TRBV5-1 - TGCGCCAGCAGCTTGGCGTGGGGGACAAACACCGGGGAGCTGTTTTTT CASSLAWGTNTGELFF
- TRBJ1-2 TRBV28 TRBD1 TGTGCCAGCAGTTCGGGACAGGGGGGCTACACCTTC CASSSGQGGYTF
- TRBJ1-3 TRBV5-1 TRBD1 TGCGCCAGCAGCTTGCAGGGGGCGCTTGGAAACACCATATATTTT CASSLQGALGNTIYF
- TRBJ1-4 TRBV4-1 - TGCGCCAGCAGCCAATCGAGACCCGGATTATACGAAAAACTGTTTTTT CASSQSRPGLYEKLFF
- TRBJ2-1 TRBV7-2 TRBD2 TGTGCCAGCAGCCCTAGCGGGGGCTCCTACAATGAGCAGTTCTTC CASSPSGGSYNEQFF
few TRBJ1-5 TRBV4-1 - TGCGCCAGCAGCCAAGATGTCCTCCTGCGACCCCAGCATTTT CASSQDVLLRPQHF
once TRBJ1-1 TRBV12-3/TRBV12-4 - TGTGCCAGCAGTGCGGACGTCGGAGCTTTCTTT CASSADVGAFF
- TRBJ1-2 TRBV15 TRBD1 TGTGCCACCAGCAGGGGGCCTGACAGGGGGTATGGCTACACCTTC CATSRGPDRGYGYTF
- TRBJ1-4 TRBV19 - TGTGCCAGTAGTCCGATTGGGACTACTAATGAAAAACTGTTTTTT CASSPIGTTNEKLFF
- TRBJ2-6 TRBV28 TRBD1 TGTGCCAGCAGTGGACAGGGCTCTGGGGCCAACGTCCTGACTTTC CASSGQGSGANVLTF
- TRBJ2-5 TRBV7-3 TRBD1 TGTGCCAGCAGCTTCGGGACAGGGGAGACCCAGTACTTC CASSFGTGETQYF
- TRBJ1-1 TRBV29-1 TRBD1 TGCAGCGTTGTGGACAGGGACACTGAAGCTTTCTTT CSVVDRDTEAFF
few TRBJ1-4 TRBV19 TRBD1 TGTGCCAGTAGTATAACAGGGGGTGTTGAAAAACTGTTTTTT CASSITGGVEKLFF
- TRBJ2-1 TRBV21-1 - TGTGCCAGCAGCTCCCCCCTCGGGGTTTGGAATGAGCAGTTCTTC CASSSPLGVWNEQFF
- TRBJ1-1 TRBV18 TRBD1 TGTGCCAGCTCACCACCGGGACAGGGAAAGAACACTGAAGCTTTCTTT CASSPPGQGKNTEAFF
- TRBJ1-3 TRBV3-1/TRBV3-2 - TGTGCCAGCAGCCGGCAGGGAGGAAACACCATATATTTT CASSRQGGNTIYF